This TCR beta chain comes out of a study of Ad26.COV2.S vaccination and SARS-CoV-2 variants (dated by TCRdb to the early 2020s). For context, the study as a whole: Donors in the vaccine arm were drawn from COV1001, a phase I-IIa trial of Ad26.COV2.S in healthy adults that was multicentre, randomized, double-blind and placebo-controlled. TCRbeta repertoire sequencing served as the tool for gauging how specific and how broad the SARS-CoV-2-reactive T cell receptors were following Ad26.COV2.S vaccination. Participants in the trial were split at random into five groups of five each, receiving low-dose or high-dose Ad26.COV2.S once or twice, or else placebo on both occasions. Ad26.COV2.S was given intramuscularly at 5x10^10 or 1x10^11 viral particles, as a single shot or as two shots 56 days apart. A total of some 30 samples were included in the TCR-sequenced set, comprising around 20 Ad26.COV2.S vaccine recipients, 5 placebo recipients and 8 SARS-CoV-2 convalescent individuals. Investigators remained blinded to trial group allocation during experiments and outcome assessment. Findings and caveats that apply to the study as a whole: The study was not powered for comparison of responses between vaccine doses or regimens. Substantial breadth of spike-specific CD8+ and CD4+ T cell responses was reported after vaccination. Spike-specific TCR breadth was higher in Ad26.COV2.S recipients than in placebo recipients (P = 0.0014). The authors noted that the TCR breadth and depth analyses may have underestimated total T cell responses. Comparable non-spike TCR breadth was observed between vaccine and placebo recipients, consistent with only spike being contained in the vaccine.

Taken from cysteine to phenylalanine, the CDR3 has 19 residues. Left in the record is the CDR3 DNA by itself, 57 bases read in frame from the first base. The germline V gene (reference sequence) provides CDR1 LNHNV and CDR2 YYDKDF. The germline V and J ends show losses of 1 base and 5 bases respectively, and no gene match explains 18 bases of the junction. TCRbeta CDR3 regions were sequenced with the immunoSEQ Assay. After extraction, genomic DNA underwent amplification by bias-controlled multiplex PCR, followed by high-throughput sequencing. For the original study's pipeline: To quantify the absolute abundance of every unique TCRbeta CDR3 region, sequences were collapsed and filtered. Usable DNA was measured by amplifying reference genes present in all nucleated cells, and TCRbeta template counts were normalized to that usable DNA to estimate T cell fraction. Repertoire TCRs were annotated as SARS-CoV-2-specific when V gene, CDR3 amino acid sequence and J gene were exactly matched to a known reactive TCR set. The reference SARS-CoV-2 TCR set came from MIRA and was filtered for enrichment in COVID-19-positive ImmuneCODE repertoires, removing public or cross-reactive TCRs. Using the MIRA antigens, annotated TCRs were further analysed by specific ORF or by position within an ORF. Breadth was defined as the number of annotated unique rearrangements divided by the total number of unique productive rearrangements, and depth was defined as the summed frequency of the annotated unique rearrangements. Two-sided Wilcoxon rank-sum tests were applied when comparing TCR breadth between groups. As stored in TCRdb, this immuneACCESS dataset retains in-frame rearrangements with V and J assigned. A fraction of the clones does not appear; measured against another copy, unresolved V genes explain less than half of the discrepancy, and the remainder lacks a known reason. V, J and clone size derive from that table, while D and trimming were established from the DNA sequence. The sample includes hundreds of thousands of clones, with about 90% observed a single time. The ten largest clones add up to approximately 1.5% of the sample.

The treatment or condition label, as the study defines it: around 19 received Ad26.COV2.S at low or high dose, single or two shots; roughly 5 received placebo; per-sample allocation not given. For vaccine and placebo recipients, repertoires were sequenced using samples collected on day 63 after the first injection. In Cohort 1b, 20 to 25 adults aged 18-55 years were enrolled at a single site in Boston, USA, between 29 July and 7 August 2020. Ad26.COV2.S consisted of a replication-incompetent adenovirus type 26 vector by which a prefusion-stabilized SARS-CoV-2 spike protein from the original Wuhan strain was expressed. Comments on this clone: The clone's antigen remains unknown. Base qualities are not recorded, but no much larger clone differs from it by a single base.

The clonotype originates from a person between 18 and 60 years old who received the Ad26.COV2.S COVID-19 vaccine or a placebo. Sequences were derived from peripheral blood, sampled in a trial of Ad26.COV2.S vaccine versus placebo. The V gene is TRBV15 and the J gene is TRBJ1-2, with TRBD1 matching 8 junction bases. The CDR3: CATSRGTSPVDRGEYGYTF. The DNA sequence is TGTGCCACCAGCAGAGGAACTTCTCCGGTCGACAGGGGTGAGTATGGCTACACCTTC.